A selection of T cell receptor beta chains follows, all from one sample in a study of shared clonotypes between healthy human individuals. Here immunoSEQ multiplex PCR was the method, and the copy in TCRdb shows in-frame clones only, minus some. The data contain about 2.4 million clones, 80% to 95% of them singletons. The sample was naive CD4+ T cells from PBMCs. Receptor source: a man between 18 and 29 years old in good health. Some clones in this sample may be carry-over from other donors' samples. CDR3s include the opening cysteine and the closing phenylalanine or tryptophan. Fields, in order: J gene, clone size, D gene, V gene, CDR3 protein, CDR3 DNA. D genes are given only for firm matches. Clone size appears in some rows only: once, few, many, or a class for an expanded clone.

J: TRBJ2-7; size: .; D: TRBD2; V: TRBV15; CDR3: CATSSPGLASYEQYF; DNA: TGTGCCACCAGCAGCCCCGGACTAGCCTCCTACGAGCAGTACTTC
J: TRBJ2-1; size: .; D: .; V: TRBV7-9; CDR3: CASSTHRDPYNEQFF; DNA: TGTGCCAGCAGCACCCACAGGGACCCCTACAATGAGCAGTTCTTC
J: TRBJ1-1; size: once; D: .; V: TRBV5-1; CDR3: CASSLVGPEDTEAFF; DNA: TGCGCCAGCAGCTTGGTCGGCCCAGAAGACACTGAAGCTTTCTTT
J: TRBJ2-7; size: .; D: .; V: TRBV30; CDR3: CAGKRAQDSSYEQYF; DNA: TGTGCCGGAAAAAGGGCGCAGGATAGCTCCTACGAGCAGTACTTC
J: TRBJ1-4; size: .; D: TRBD1; V: TRBV10-2; CDR3: CASRVTGGDEKLFF; DNA: TGCGCCAGCAGAGTGACAGGGGGTGATGAAAAACTGTTTTTT
J: TRBJ2-7; size: once; D: TRBD2; V: TRBV25-1; CDR3: CASRTSGRGEQYF; DNA: TGTGCCAGCCGGACTAGCGGGAGGGGCGAGCAGTACTTC
J: TRBJ1-1; size: few; D: TRBD1; V: TRBV2; CDR3: CASVGQGRNTEAFF; DNA: TGTGCCAGCGTCGGACAGGGACGCAACACTGAAGCTTTCTTT
J: TRBJ2-1; size: .; D: TRBD2; V: TRBV28; CDR3: CASSPRRRGGQYNEQFF; DNA: TGTGCCAGCAGTCCCCGAAGACGGGGGGGGCAGTACAATGAGCAGTTCTTC
J: TRBJ2-5; size: .; D: .; V: TRBV5-1; CDR3: CASSAGGGETQYF; DNA: TGCGCCAGCAGCGCGGGTGGCGGGGAGACCCAGTACTTC
J: TRBJ1-1; size: once; D: .; V: TRBV18; CDR3: CASSPQGGAEAFF; DNA: TGTGCCAGCTCACCACAGGGGGGGGCTGAAGCTTTCTTT
J: TRBJ2-7; size: .; D: .; V: TRBV5-1; CDR3: CASSLAVPVMEQYF; DNA: TGCGCCAGCAGCTTGGCCGTCCCAGTAATGGAGCAGTACTTC
J: TRBJ1-5; size: .; D: TRBD1; V: TRBV6-5; CDR3: CASSKGQRDQPQHF; DNA: TGTGCCAGCAGTAAGGGACAGCGGGATCAGCCCCAGCATTTT
J: TRBJ2-7; size: .; D: TRBD2; V: TRBV6-1; CDR3: CASSDGGLGAYEQYF; DNA: TGTGCCAGCAGTGATGGTGGACTAGGGGCGTACGAGCAGTACTTC
J: TRBJ1-2; size: .; D: .; V: TRBV4-2; CDR3: CASSQEWPGPNYGYTF; DNA: TGTGCCAGCAGCCAAGAATGGCCAGGGCCTAACTATGGCTACACCTTC
J: TRBJ2-1; size: .; D: TRBD2; V: TRBV7-8; CDR3: CASSLRTSGSSYNEQFF; DNA: TGTGCCAGCAGCTTAAGGACTAGCGGTAGCTCCTACAATGAGCAGTTCTTC
J: TRBJ1-1; size: few; D: .; V: TRBV5-4; CDR3: CASSPTGVNTEAFF; DNA: TGTGCCAGCAGCCCAACCGGAGTGAACACTGAAGCTTTCTTT
J: TRBJ1-2; size: .; D: TRBD1; V: TRBV5-1; CDR3: CASSFQGANGYTF; DNA: TGCGCCAGCAGCTTCCAGGGGGCAAATGGCTACACCTTC
J: TRBJ1-5; size: few; D: .; V: TRBV28; CDR3: CASSKRRPQHF; DNA: TGTGCCAGCAGTAAAAGACGGCCCCAGCATTTT
J: TRBJ2-1; size: .; D: TRBD2; V: TRBV18; CDR3: CASSPKVAGGGYNEQFF; DNA: TGTGCCAGCTCACCTAAGGTAGCGGGAGGCGGGTACAATGAGCAGTTCTTC
J: TRBJ2-2; size: .; D: .; V: TRBV7-9; CDR3: CASRTGSGELFF; DNA: TGTGCCAGCAGAACAGGGTCCGGGGAGCTGTTTTTT
J: TRBJ1-4; size: once; D: .; V: TRBV11-2; CDR3: CASSLDRGRELFF; DNA: TGTGCCAGCAGCTTAGACCGGGGAAGGGAACTGTTTTTT
J: TRBJ2-7; size: .; D: TRBD1; V: TRBV5-1; CDR3: CASSASTGTTYEQYF; DNA: TGCGCCAGCAGCGCCTCGACAGGGACCACCTACGAGCAGTACTTC
J: TRBJ1-1; size: .; D: .; V: TRBV6-5; CDR3: CASSLERGNTEAFF; DNA: TGTGCCAGCAGCCTTGAACGGGGGAACACTGAAGCTTTCTTT
J: TRBJ2-7; size: .; D: .; V: TRBV29-1; CDR3: CSVDLGGYEQYF; DNA: TGCAGCGTTGATCTGGGAGGCTACGAGCAGTACTTC
J: TRBJ2-7; size: .; D: .; V: TRBV11-1; CDR3: CASSSQSGLYEQYF; DNA: TGTGCCAGCAGCTCACAGTCGGGCCTCTACGAGCAGTACTTC
J: TRBJ1-4; size: once; D: TRBD1; V: TRBV2; CDR3: CASSKGRGQVEKLFF; DNA: TGTGCCAGCAGCAAGGGTAGGGGACAGGTCGAAAAACTGTTTTTT
J: TRBJ2-7; size: .; D: .; V: TRBV13; CDR3: CASSSFRRDYEQYF; DNA: TGTGCCAGCAGCTCTTTTCGGCGGGACTACGAGCAGTACTTC
J: TRBJ2-7; size: .; D: .; V: TRBV6-1; CDR3: CASSAVQVEQYF; DNA: TGTGCCAGCAGTGCAGTGCAGGTCGAGCAGTACTTC
J: TRBJ2-7; size: .; D: TRBD1; V: TRBV15; CDR3: CATSRLRDRGVSVSYEQYF; DNA: TGTGCCACCAGCCGACTCCGGGACAGGGGTGTTTCAGTAAGCTACGAGCAGTACTTC
J: TRBJ1-5; size: .; D: TRBD1; V: TRBV5-8; CDR3: CASSFDRERQPQHF; DNA: TGTGCCAGCAGCTTTGACAGGGAGAGACAGCCCCAGCATTTT
J: TRBJ1-3; size: .; D: .; V: TRBV5-1; CDR3: CASSPSGNTIYF; DNA: TGCGCCAGCAGTCCGTCTGGAAACACCATATATTTT
J: TRBJ1-4; size: .; D: .; V: TRBV30; CDR3: CAWQGTSQYEKLFF; DNA: TGTGCCTGGCAGGGGACGTCCCAATATGAAAAACTGTTTTTT
J: TRBJ2-1; size: once; D: TRBD2; V: TRBV4-2; CDR3: CASSQEIAGYVYNEQFF; DNA: TGTGCCAGCAGCCAAGAAATAGCGGGATATGTATACAATGAGCAGTTCTTC
J: TRBJ2-1; size: .; D: TRBD1; V: TRBV18; CDR3: CASSPLRQGAAYNEQFF; DNA: TGTGCCAGCTCACCACTTCGCCAGGGGGCGGCCTACAATGAGCAGTTCTTC
J: TRBJ1-5; size: .; D: TRBD1; V: TRBV5-8; CDR3: CASRRTGTNQPQHF; DNA: TGTGCCAGCAGGAGGACAGGAACTAATCAGCCCCAGCATTTT